The 11 T cell receptor beta chains listed next were all sequenced from one sample in a study of CXCR3-negative and CXCR3-positive naive CD8 T cells. The libraries of TRB cDNA were constructed through 5' RACE using UMI labels. TCRdb processed the 5' RACE reads again and assigns one entry to each CDR3 protein, with no DNA. The sample totals about 24,000 distinct CDR3 sequences. The sample comprised naive CXCR3- CD8+ T cells from blood. Subset described: CD45RO-CCR7+CD27+CD95- naive CD8+ T cells lacking CXCR3 (TNR3-). The receptor set was obtained from a human donor in good health. Some clones in this sample may be carry-over from other donors' samples.

V usage is TRBV28 and J usage is TRBJ2-7; TCRdb returns TRBD1, unconfirmable since there is no DNA. The CDR3 sequence is 14 residues long. Germline loops: CDR1 MDHEN, CDR2 SYDVKM. CDR3 in amino acids: CASSYTQGVYEQYF.

J is TRBJ2-1 and V is TRBV6-2 or TRBV6-3; TCRdb's assignment of TRBD1 cannot be checked, as there is no DNA. The CDR3 runs to 13 residues. The germline gives CDR1 MNHEY, CDR2 SVGEGT. CDR3 loop: CASSWDTYNEQFF.

The rearrangement links TRBV7-2 to TRBJ2-1; the TCRdb D gene call, TRBD1, has no DNA to confirm it. Germline CDR1 SGHTA, CDR2 FQGNSA. The length of the CDR3 is 13 residues. The CDR3 protein is CASSITSRGEQFF.

The chain carries TRBV5-6 and TRBJ1-2; as DNA is missing, the TRBD1 call by TCRdb cannot be tested. Germline V gene lookup returns CDR1 SGHDT and CDR2 YYEEEE. There are 18 residues in the CDR3. The chain's CDR3 is CASFPRTAEYQANYGYTF.

The chain combines TRBV20-1 with TRBJ1-6. Germline V CDR1 and CDR2: DFQATT, SNEGSKA (reference sequence). CDR3 size: 16 residues. The CDR3: CSASGGFSSYNSPLHF.

J is TRBJ2-7 and V is TRBV25-1; TCRdb lists TRBD1, though no DNA is available to test this call. CDR1 is MGHDK, CDR2 SYGVNS, per germline. The CDR3 extends over 14 amino acids. The CDR3 region is CASSDSRQGYEQYF.

This sequence joins TRBV5-6 and TRBJ2-7; TCRdb's assignment of TRBD1 cannot be checked, as there is no DNA. CDR1 SGHDT and CDR2 YYEEEE come from the germline V gene. This CDR3 spans 17 amino acids. This CDR3 is CASSRGSTGRSSYEQYF. Based on the CDR3 plus reference TRBV5-6 and TRBJ2-7, the full variable domain is DAGVTQSPTHLIKTRGQQVTLRCSPKSGHDTVSWYQQALGQGPQFIFQYYEEEERQRGNFPDRFSGHQFPNYSSELNVNALLLGDSALYLCASSRGSTGRSSYEQYFGPGTRLTVT.

Its frequency marks this clonotype as medium-sized. The CDR3 spells CASSLTPSSYEQYF. This chain links TRBV28 with TRBJ2-7. Germline V lookup: CDR1 MDHEN, CDR2 SYDVKM. There are 14 residues in the CDR3. Full variable domain (outside the CDR3, taken from reference TRBV28 and TRBJ2-7): DVKVTQSSRYLVKRTGEKVFLECVQDMDHENMFWYRQDPGLGLRLIYFSYDVKMKEKGDIPEGYSVSREKKERFSLILESASTNQTSMYLCASSLTPSSYEQYFGPGTRLTVT.

The V and J genes are TRBV25-1 and TRBJ1-1. The CDR3 length is 13 residues. CDR1 is MGHDK, CDR2 SYGVNS, per germline. CDR3 sequence: CASSQTVNTEAFF.

The rearrangement links TRBV20-1 to TRBJ2-1. Germline V lookup: CDR1 DFQATT, CDR2 SNEGSKA (reference sequence). This CDR3 contains 14 residues. CDR3 sequence reads: CSAPDLLTDNEQFF.

This clonotype is medium-sized by frequency. The chain carries TRBV7-9 and TRBJ2-1. From germline, CDR1 is SEHNR and CDR2 FQNEAQ (reference sequence). The CDR3 length is 14 residues. CDR3 region: CASMGISSYNEQFF.